This T cell receptor (beta chain) was sequenced in a study of shared clonotypes between healthy human individuals. General study findings and limits: Rarefaction demonstrated incomplete sorted-subset sequencing despite large depth.

Germline V gene sequence: CDR1 LNHNV, CDR2 YYDKDF (reference sequence). Trimming took 2 bases from V and 0 from J, leaving 4 bases between them. The CDR3 length is 13 residues. Each sorted subset replicate got 200 ng genomic DNA, roughly 27,000 genomes. How the authors handled the data: ImmunoSEQ yielded junction-only sequences lacking quality scores, so filtering differed. The assay was immunoSEQ multiplex PCR, and TCRdb's table has in-frame clones only and misses some. V and J calls and clone size are given by that table; D and trimming were obtained from the DNA. This table holds just under 350,000 clones, roughly 70% found once. In the case of this clone: The antigen is unknown.

This receptor was identified in a man aged 30 to 45 in good health. The material sequenced was memory CD4+ T cells sorted from blood. Subset in this sample: CD45RA-negative fraction. The J gene is TRBJ2-5, the V gene TRBV15; D uncertain. The CDR3 DNA reads TGTGCCACCAGCAGAAGGTACCAAGAGACCCAGTACTTC. Protein product: CATSRRYQETQYF. Supplemented by reference TRBV15 and TRBJ2-5, the full variable domain reads DAMVIQNPRYQVTQFGKPVTLSCSQTLNHNVMYWYQQKSSQAPKLLFHYYDKDFNNEADTPDNFQSRRPNTSFCFLDIRSPGLGDTAMYLCATSRRYQETQYFGPGTRLLVL.